The clone carrying this T cell receptor beta chain showed up just once. These data come from a study of shared clonotypes between healthy human individuals. The CDR3 is 14 amino acids. Germline CDR1 is MNHEY and CDR2 is SVGAGI. V was pared by 5 bases and J by 5 bases, with 2 bases of the junction left unmatched. Replicate PCRs run on unsorted PBMC used around 0.3 ug DNA, which was about 30,000 T cell genomes. The data were produced by immunoSEQ multiplex PCR, yet TCRdb's version contains in-frame clones alone and is incomplete. The table lists about 450,000 clones, 70% to 85% of them singletons. The rearrangement uses TRBV6-5 and TRBJ2-1; 11 nucleotides match TRBD2. The receptor comes from a woman aged 40 to 50 in good health. Some clones in this sample may be carry-over from other donors' samples. Sample: PBMCs. The CDR3 loop reads CASSLAGGNNEQFF. The CDR3 region has the DNA TGTGCCAGCAGTCTAGCGGGAGGTAACAATGAGCAGTTCTTC.